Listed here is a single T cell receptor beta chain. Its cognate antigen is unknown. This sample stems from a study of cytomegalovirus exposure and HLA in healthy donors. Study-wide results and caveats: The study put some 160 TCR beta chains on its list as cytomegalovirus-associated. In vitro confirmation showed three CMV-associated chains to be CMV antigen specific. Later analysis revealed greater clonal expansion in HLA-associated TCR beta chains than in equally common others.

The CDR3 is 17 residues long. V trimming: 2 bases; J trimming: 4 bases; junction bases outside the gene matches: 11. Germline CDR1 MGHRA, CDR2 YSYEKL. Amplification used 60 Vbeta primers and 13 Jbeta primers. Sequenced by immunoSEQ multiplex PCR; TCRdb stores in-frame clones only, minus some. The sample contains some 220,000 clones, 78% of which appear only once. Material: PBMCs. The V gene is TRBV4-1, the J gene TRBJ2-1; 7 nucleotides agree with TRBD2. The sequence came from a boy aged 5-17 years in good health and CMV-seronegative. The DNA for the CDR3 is TGCGCCAGCAGCCAAAGCCCCTCGGCTAGCGGTTACAATGAGCAGTTCTTC. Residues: CASSQSPSASGYNEQFF.